These 7 T cell receptor beta chains originate from one sample sequenced in a study of T cells in Graves' hyperthyroidism and ophthalmopathy. The source material, RNA transcripts, was used to amplify TCR beta CDR3 regions. During a first-round RT-PCR of the TCR CDR3, the HTBI primer set was used. Using its own MiXCR run on the multiplex PCR reads, TCRdb lists one record per CDR3 protein. The data show hundreds of thousands of distinct CDR3 sequences, roughly 13% seen once. Sequenced: blood. These receptors all come from a woman between 25 and 40 years old with Graves' hyperthyroidism.

The V gene is TRBV9, the J gene TRBJ1-3; D gene unclear. Germline V lookup: CDR1 SGDLS, CDR2 YYNGEE. The CDR3 runs 16 residues. Trimming took off 0 bases at V and 0 bases at J, with 10 bases between the two ends. The CDR3 nucleotides read TGTGCCAGCAGCGTAGAGGGATCTTTCTCTGGAAACACCATATATTTT. Translation: CASSVEGSFSGNTIYF.

This clonotype showed up just once. Given a much more abundant clone one base away, this may be a read error. The chain has TRBV20-1 and TRBJ2-5, with 10 bases lining up with TRBD2. V lost 5 bases to trimming and J lost 3 bases; unmatched junction nucleotides: 6. This CDR3 region has 14 residues. The V gene's germline CDR1 is DFQATT and CDR2 SNEGSKA (reference sequence). CDR3 protein: CSAGGGLAEETQYF. The CDR3 DNA reads as TGCAGTGCTGGGGGCGGACTAGCGGAAGAGACCCAGTACTTC.

This clonotype was seen a handful of times. The gene calls are TRBV30 and TRBJ2-1; 8 bases fit TRBD2. J was trimmed by 4 bases and V by 4 bases; bases with no gene match: 3. The CDR3 spans 13 residues. Germline CDR1 GTSNPN, CDR2 SVGIG (reference sequence). CDR3 DNA sequence: TGTGCCTGGACCCCTAGCGGGTACAATGAGCAGTTCTTC. Residues: CAWTPSGYNEQFF.

The sample holds many counts of this clonotype. V is TRBV28 and J is TRBJ2-3, with a tentative D call TRBD2 (7 bases). The CDR3 length is 15 residues. CDR1 and CDR2 (germline): MDHEN, SYDVKM. V was trimmed by 3 bases and J by 1 base, leaving 11 bases between them. The CDR3 is CASSFRGAGTDTQYF. CDR3 nucleotides: TGTGCCAGCAGTTTCCGGGGGGCTGGCACAGATACGCAGTATTTT.

This clonotype was seen ten or more times. This chain connects TRBV10-1 to TRBJ2-4, with D perhaps TRBD1 or TRBD2 (5 bases each). The CDR3 loop spans 15 amino acids. The V and J ends lost 3 bases and 2 bases respectively, with 11 bases between them. The germline V gene encodes CDR1 WNHNN and CDR2 SYGVQD (reference sequence). CDR3 coding DNA: TGCGCCAGCAGTGACGGGGCCGACACCAAAAACATTCAGTACTTC. Amino acid sequence: CASSDGADTKNIQYF.

This chain joins TRBV12-3 or TRBV12-4 and TRBJ2-3, with D possibly being TRBD1 (7 bases). The length of the CDR3 is 14 residues. V shed 4 bases and J shed 8 bases, with 16 bases lying between them. Written as DNA, the CDR3 is TGTGCCAGCAGTTCCGGACAGGTCGGGGGTACGCAGTATTTT. It encodes CASSSGQVGGTQYF.

In its sample, this clonotype was seen many times. The chain carries TRBV20-1 and TRBJ1-2; TRBD1 matches 8 bases. V was clipped by 5 bases and J by 6 bases; unmatched bases: 11. Per germline, CDR1 DFQATT and CDR2 SNEGSKA (reference sequence). The CDR3 sequence is 14 residues long. This CDR3 reads CSALRDRLFDGYTF. The CDR3 DNA reads TGCAGTGCTCTCCGGGACAGGCTTTTTGATGGCTACACCTTC.